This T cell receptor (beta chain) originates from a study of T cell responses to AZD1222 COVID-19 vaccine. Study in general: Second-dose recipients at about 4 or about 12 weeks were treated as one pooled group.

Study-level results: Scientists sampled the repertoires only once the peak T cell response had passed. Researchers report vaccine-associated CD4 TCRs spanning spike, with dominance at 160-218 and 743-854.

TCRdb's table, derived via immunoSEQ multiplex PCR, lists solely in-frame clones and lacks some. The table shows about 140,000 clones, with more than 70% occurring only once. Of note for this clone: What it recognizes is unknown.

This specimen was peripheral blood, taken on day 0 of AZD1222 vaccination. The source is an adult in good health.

CDR3 residues: CASSRLAGDFRNTGELFF. CDR3 in DNA: TGTGCCAGCAGCCGACTAGCGGGGGACTTTAGGAACACCGGGGAGCTGTTTTTT. V usage is TRBV3-1 (or the pseudogene TRBV3-2) and J usage is TRBJ2-2, with TRBD2 matching 12 bases. V was clipped by 4 bases and J by 1 base; unmatched bases: 7. This CDR3 region has 18 residues. CDR1 is LGHDT and CDR2 is YNNKEL in the germline V gene (reference sequence).